This entry describes one T cell receptor beta chain. Treatment given: roughly 20 received Ad26.COV2.S at low or high dose, single or two shots; several received placebo; per-sample allocation not given. At day 63 after the first vaccine or placebo injection, samples were drawn. These data are taken from a study of Ad26.COV2.S vaccination and SARS-CoV-2 variants. Assay: immunoSEQ multiplex PCR; the TCRdb copy retains only in-frame clones and omits some. Among about 420,000 clones listed, approximately 90% were seen once. Sequenced here: peripheral blood, sampled in a trial of Ad26.COV2.S vaccine versus placebo. The receptor was isolated from a person between 18 and 65 years old who received the Ad26.COV2.S COVID-19 vaccine or a placebo.

Here the CDR3 DNA reads TGCAGTGCTAGCTGGGAGACCCAGTACTTC. Its translation is CSASWETQYF. V usage is TRBV20-1 and J usage is TRBJ2-5; D is unresolved. The germline V and J ends were trimmed by 3 bases and 5 bases, with 4 bases remaining between them. Germline CDR1 DFQATT, CDR2 SNEGSKA (reference sequence). CDR3 length: 10 amino acids.